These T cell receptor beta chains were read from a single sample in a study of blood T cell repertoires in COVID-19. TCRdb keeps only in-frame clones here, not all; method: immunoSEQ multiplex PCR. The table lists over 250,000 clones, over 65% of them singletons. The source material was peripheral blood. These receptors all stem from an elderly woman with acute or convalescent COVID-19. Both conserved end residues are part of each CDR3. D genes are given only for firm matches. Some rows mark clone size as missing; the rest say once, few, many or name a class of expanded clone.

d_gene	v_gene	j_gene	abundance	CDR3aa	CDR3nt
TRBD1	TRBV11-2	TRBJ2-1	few	CASSYGQGVYNEQFF	TGTGCCAGCAGCTACGGACAGGGGGTATACAATGAGCAGTTCTTC
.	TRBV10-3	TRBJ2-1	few	CAISGPSSNEQFF	TGTGCCATCAGTGGGCCTAGCTCCAATGAGCAGTTCTTC
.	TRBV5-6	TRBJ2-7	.	CASSLDGTYEQYF	TGTGCCAGCAGCTTGGACGGTACCTACGAGCAGTACTTC
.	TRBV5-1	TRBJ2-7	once	CASSKTHSDPSYEQYF	TGCGCCAGCAGCAAAACCCATAGCGATCCCTCCTACGAGCAGTACTTC
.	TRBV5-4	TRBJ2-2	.	CASSLGGANTGELFF	TGTGCCAGCAGCTTGGGGGGCGCGAACACCGGGGAGCTGTTTTTT
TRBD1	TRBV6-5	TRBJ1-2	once	CASGRDRANYGYTF	TGTGCCAGCGGGAGGGACAGGGCTAACTATGGCTACACCTTC
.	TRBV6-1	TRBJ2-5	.	CASSEIGGETQYF	TGTGCCAGCAGTGAAATCGGGGGAGAGACCCAGTACTTC
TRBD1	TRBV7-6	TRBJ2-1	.	CASSQTGLGNEQFF	TGTGCCAGCAGCCAGACAGGGCTTGGCAATGAGCAGTTCTTC
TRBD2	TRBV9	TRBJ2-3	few	CASSPDLAGGRDTQYF	TGTGCCAGCAGCCCAGATCTAGCGGGAGGGCGAGATACGCAGTATTTT
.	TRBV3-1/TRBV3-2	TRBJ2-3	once	CASPIKGGAEADTQYF	TGTGCCAGCCCCATCAAGGGGGGGGCCGAGGCAGATACGCAGTATTTT
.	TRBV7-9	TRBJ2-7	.	CASSYINSYEQYF	TGTGCCAGCAGCTATATAAACTCCTACGAGCAGTACTTC
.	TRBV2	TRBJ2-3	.	CASRETYPTDTQYF	TGTGCCAGCAGAGAAACTTACCCCACAGATACGCAGTATTTT
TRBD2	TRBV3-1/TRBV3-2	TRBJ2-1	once	CASSRLGGGVYNEQFF	TGTGCCAGCAGCCGTTTAGGCGGGGGGGTTTACAATGAGCAGTTCTTC
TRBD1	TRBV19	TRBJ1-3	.	CASSNGQGALGNTIYF	TGTGCCAGTAGTAACGGACAGGGGGCGCTTGGAAACACCATATATTTT
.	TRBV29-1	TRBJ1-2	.	CSVEGTPYGYTF	TGCAGCGTTGAAGGGACACCCTATGGCTACACCTTC
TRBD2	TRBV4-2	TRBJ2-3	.	CASSPAGRGTDTQYF	TGTGCCAGCAGCCCCGCAGGGCGGGGGACAGATACGCAGTATTTT
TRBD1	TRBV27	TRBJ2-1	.	CASRLTGVTYNEQFF	TGTGCCAGCAGACTGACAGGGGTTACCTACAATGAGCAGTTCTTC
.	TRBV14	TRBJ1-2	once	CASSQEQYYGYTF	TGTGCCAGCAGCCAAGAACAGTACTATGGCTACACCTTC
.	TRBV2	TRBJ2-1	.	CASSRSGQYNEQFF	TGTGCCAGCAGCCGCAGTGGCCAGTACAATGAGCAGTTCTTC
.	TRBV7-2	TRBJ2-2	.	CASSLVHGPGELFF	TGTGCCAGCAGCTTAGTCCACGGTCCCGGGGAGCTGTTTTTT
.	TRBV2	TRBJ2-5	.	CASRPDYEETQYF	TGTGCCAGCAGACCGGACTACGAAGAGACCCAGTACTTC
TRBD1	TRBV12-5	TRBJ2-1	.	CASGIDRGWGRFF	TGTGCTAGTGGTATAGACAGGGGCTGGGGACGGTTCTTC
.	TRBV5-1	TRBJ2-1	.	CASSLRGQSYNEQFF	TGCGCCAGCAGCCTCCGAGGACAGAGCTACAATGAGCAGTTCTTC
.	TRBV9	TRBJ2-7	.	CASSVAAGVSSYEQYF	TGTGCCAGCAGCGTAGCTGCCGGGGTTAGCTCCTACGAGCAGTACTTC
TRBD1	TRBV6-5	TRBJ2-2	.	CASISGTGPFGELFF	TGTGCCAGCATTTCGGGGACAGGCCCATTCGGGGAGCTGTTTTTT
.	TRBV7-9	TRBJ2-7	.	CASSTQGYEQYF	TGTGCCAGCAGTACACAGGGTTACGAGCAGTACTTC
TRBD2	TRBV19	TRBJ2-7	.	CASSTTLREGEQYF	TGTGCCAGTAGTACGACCCTCAGGGAGGGGGAGCAGTACTTC
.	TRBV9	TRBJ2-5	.	CASSPRQVQETQYF	TGTGCCAGCAGCCCAAGACAGGTACAAGAGACCCAGTACTTC
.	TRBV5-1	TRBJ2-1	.	CASSFDPAYNEQFF	TGCGCCAGCAGCTTTGATCCTGCGTACAATGAGCAGTTCTTC
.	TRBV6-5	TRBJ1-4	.	CASSYGSGANEKLFF	TGTGCCAGCAGTTACGGATCCGGGGCTAATGAAAAACTGTTTTTT
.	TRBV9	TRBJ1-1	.	CASSVGGVRNTEAFF	TGTGCCAGCAGCGTAGGGGGGGTTCGGAACACTGAAGCTTTCTTT
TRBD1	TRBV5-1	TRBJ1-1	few	CASSLQGTEAFF	TGCGCCAGCAGCCTACAGGGGACTGAAGCTTTCTTT
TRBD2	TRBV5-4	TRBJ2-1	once	CASSRLSGGTYNEQFF	TGTGCCAGCAGCCGACTTAGCGGGGGGACCTACAATGAGCAGTTCTTC
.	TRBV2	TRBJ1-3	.	CASSGHFGNTIYF	TGTGCCAGCAGCGGACACTTCGGAAACACCATATATTTT
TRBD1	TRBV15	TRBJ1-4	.	CATGGTVLGEKLFF	TGTGCCACTGGAGGGACAGTCTTAGGGGAAAAACTGTTTTTT
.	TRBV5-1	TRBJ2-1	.	CASSLTVSNNNEQFF	TGCGCCAGCAGCTTGACCGTCTCCAACAACAATGAGCAGTTCTTC
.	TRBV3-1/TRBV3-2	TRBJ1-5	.	CASSASGGNQPQHF	TGTGCCAGCAGCGCATCAGGGGGCAATCAGCCCCAGCATTTT
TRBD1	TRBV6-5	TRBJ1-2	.	CASKRQGQAYYGYTF	TGTGCCAGCAAAAGACAGGGACAGGCGTATTATGGCTACACCTTC
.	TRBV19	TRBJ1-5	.	CASSIDQDGAQHF	TGTGCCAGTAGTATAGATCAAGACGGGGCCCAGCATTTT
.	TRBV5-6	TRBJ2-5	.	CASSVTGPQETQYF	TGTGCCAGCAGCGTTACAGGGCCCCAAGAGACCCAGTACTTC
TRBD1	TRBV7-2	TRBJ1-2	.	CASSTTGDNYGYTF	TGTGCCAGCAGCACTACAGGGGACAACTATGGCTACACCTTC
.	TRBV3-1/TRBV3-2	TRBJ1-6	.	CASSQIAGANSPLHF	TGTGCCAGCAGCCAAATCGCAGGGGCTAATTCACCCCTCCACTTT
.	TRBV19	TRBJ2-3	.	CASRADQGGSTDTQYF	TGTGCCAGTAGGGCGGACCAGGGCGGTAGCACAGATACGCAGTATTTT
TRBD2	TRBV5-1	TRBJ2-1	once	CASSLVSGGYNEQFF	TGCGCCAGCAGCTTGGTTAGCGGGGGATACAATGAGCAGTTCTTC
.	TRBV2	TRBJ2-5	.	CASSERQRRGETQYF	TGTGCCAGCAGTGAACGCCAGCGCCGGGGAGAGACCCAGTACTTC
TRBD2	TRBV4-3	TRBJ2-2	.	CASSQGSAGGPAGELFF	TGCGCCAGCAGCCAAGGATCGGCGGGGGGGCCCGCCGGGGAGCTGTTTTTT
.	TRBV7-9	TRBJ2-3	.	CASSRVQFSTDTQYF	TGTGCCAGCAGCCGGGTACAATTTAGCACAGATACGCAGTATTTT